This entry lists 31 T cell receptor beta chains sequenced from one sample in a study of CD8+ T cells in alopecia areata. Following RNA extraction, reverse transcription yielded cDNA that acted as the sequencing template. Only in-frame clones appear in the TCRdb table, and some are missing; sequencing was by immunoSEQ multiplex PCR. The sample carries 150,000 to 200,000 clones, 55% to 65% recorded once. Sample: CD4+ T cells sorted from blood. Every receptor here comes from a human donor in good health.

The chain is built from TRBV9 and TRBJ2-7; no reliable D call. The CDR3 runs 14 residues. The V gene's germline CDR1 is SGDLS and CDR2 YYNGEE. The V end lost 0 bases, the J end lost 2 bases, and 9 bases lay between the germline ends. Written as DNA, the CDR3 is TGTGCCAGCAGCGTAGGCCCGGAAACCTACGAGCAGTACTTC. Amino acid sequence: CASSVGPETYEQYF.

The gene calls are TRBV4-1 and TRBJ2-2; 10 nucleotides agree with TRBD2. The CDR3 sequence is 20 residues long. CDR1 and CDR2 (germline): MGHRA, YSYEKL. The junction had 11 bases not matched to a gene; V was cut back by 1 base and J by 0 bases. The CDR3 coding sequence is TGCGCCAGCAGCCAAGTAGTTGCAGGACTAGCGGCCGCGAACACCGGGGAGCTGTTTTTT. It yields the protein CASSQVVAGLAAANTGELFF.

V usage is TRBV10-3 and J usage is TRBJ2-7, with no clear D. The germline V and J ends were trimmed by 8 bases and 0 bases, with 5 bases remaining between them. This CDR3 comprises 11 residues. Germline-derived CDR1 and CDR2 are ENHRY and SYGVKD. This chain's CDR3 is CAIGSSYEQYF. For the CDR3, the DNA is TGTGCCATCGGAAGCTCCTACGAGCAGTACTTC.

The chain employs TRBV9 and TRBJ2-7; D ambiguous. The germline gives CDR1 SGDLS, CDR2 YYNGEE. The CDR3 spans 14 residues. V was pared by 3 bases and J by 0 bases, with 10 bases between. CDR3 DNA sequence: TGTGCCAGCAGCGGTTACCCGAGCTCCTACGAGCAGTACTTC. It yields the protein CASSGYPSSYEQYF.

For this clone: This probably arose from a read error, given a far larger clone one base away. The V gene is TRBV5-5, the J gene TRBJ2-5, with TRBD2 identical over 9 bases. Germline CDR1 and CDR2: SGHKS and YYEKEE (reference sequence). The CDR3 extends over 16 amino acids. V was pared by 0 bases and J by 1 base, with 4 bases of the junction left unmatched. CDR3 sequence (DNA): TGTGCCAGCAGCTTGGGTCAACTAGCGGGCCAAGAGACCCAGTACTTC. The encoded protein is CASSLGQLAGQETQYF.

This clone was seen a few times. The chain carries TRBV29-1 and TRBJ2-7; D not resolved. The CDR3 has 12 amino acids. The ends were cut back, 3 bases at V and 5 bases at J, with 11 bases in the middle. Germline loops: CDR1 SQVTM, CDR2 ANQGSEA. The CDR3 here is CSVEFARNEQYF. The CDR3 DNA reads TGCAGCGTTGAGTTCGCTCGGAACGAGCAGTACTTC.

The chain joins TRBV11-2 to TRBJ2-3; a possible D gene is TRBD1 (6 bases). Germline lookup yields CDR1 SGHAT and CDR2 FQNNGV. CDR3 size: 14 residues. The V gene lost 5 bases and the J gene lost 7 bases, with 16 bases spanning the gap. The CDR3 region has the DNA TGTGCCAGCAGCGCCATCCAGGGGTGGTATACGCAGTATTTT. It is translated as CASSAIQGWYTQYF.

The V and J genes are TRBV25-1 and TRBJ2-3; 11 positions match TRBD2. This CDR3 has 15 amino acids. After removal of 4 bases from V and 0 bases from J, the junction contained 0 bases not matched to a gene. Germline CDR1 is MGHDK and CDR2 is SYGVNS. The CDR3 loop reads CASSGTSGSTDTQYF. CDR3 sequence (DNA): TGTGCCAGCAGTGGGACTAGCGGGAGCACAGATACGCAGTATTTT.

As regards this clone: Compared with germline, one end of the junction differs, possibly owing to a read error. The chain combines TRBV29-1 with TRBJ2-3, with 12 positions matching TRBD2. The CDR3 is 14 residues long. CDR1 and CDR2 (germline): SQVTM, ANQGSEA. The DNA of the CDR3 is TGCAGCGTCACCCGACGCCTAGCGGGAGGGGGGCGTTCTTTT. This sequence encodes CSVTRRLAGGGRSF.

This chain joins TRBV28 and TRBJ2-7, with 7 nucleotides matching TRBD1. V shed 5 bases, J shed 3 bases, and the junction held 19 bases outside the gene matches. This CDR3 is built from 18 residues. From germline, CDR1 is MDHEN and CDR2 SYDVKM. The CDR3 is CASSRTAPDRRSNYEQYF. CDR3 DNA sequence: TGTGCCAGCAGTCGGACGGCCCCGGACAGGCGGTCTAACTACGAGCAGTACTTC.

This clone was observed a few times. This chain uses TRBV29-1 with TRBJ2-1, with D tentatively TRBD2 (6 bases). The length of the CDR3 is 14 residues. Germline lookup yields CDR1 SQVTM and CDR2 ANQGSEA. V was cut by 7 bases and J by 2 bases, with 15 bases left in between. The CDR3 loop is CSADRDSTYNEQFF. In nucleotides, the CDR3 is TGCAGCGCCGACCGGGACTCCACCTACAATGAGCAGTTCTTC.

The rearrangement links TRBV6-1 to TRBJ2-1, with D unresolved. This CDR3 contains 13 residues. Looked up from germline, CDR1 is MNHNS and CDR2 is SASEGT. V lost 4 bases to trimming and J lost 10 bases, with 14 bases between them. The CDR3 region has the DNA TGTGCCAGCAGTGTGGAAGGGCCGTCCGAGCAGTTCTTC. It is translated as CASSVEGPSEQFF.

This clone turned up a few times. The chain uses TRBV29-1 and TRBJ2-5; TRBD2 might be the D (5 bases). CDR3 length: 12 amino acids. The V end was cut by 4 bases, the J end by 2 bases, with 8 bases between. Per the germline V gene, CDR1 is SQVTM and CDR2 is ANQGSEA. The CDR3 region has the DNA TGCAGCGTTGTCGGGGAACAAGAGACCCAGTACTTC. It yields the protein CSVVGEQETQYF. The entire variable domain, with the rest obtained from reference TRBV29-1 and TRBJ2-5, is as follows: SAVISQKPSRDICQRGTSLTIQCQVDSQVTMMFWYRQQPGQSLTLIATANQGSEATYESGFVIDKFPISRPNLTFSTLTVSNMSPEDSSIYLCSVVGEQETQYFGPGTRLLVL.

The CDR3 coding sequence is TGTGCCTGGAGTGTACATAACACCGGGGAGCTGTTTTTT. This codes for CAWSVHNTGELFF. The rearrangement joins TRBV30 to TRBJ2-2, with unresolved D. Germline-derived CDR1 and CDR2 are GTSNPN and SVGIG (reference sequence). V lost 0 bases, J lost 2 bases, and 4 bases lay in between. CDR3 length equals 13 residues.

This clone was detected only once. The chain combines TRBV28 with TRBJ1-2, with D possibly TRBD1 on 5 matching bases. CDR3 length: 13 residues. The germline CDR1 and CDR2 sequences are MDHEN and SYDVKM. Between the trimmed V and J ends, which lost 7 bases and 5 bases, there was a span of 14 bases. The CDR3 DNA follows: TGTGCCAGCACCGAAAAGGGGCCGTATGGCTACACCTTC. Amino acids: CASTEKGPYGYTF.

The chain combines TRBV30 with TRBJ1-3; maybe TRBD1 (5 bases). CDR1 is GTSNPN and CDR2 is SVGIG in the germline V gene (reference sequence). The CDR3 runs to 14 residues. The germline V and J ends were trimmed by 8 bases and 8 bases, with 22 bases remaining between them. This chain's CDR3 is CAGAPGSKADTIYF. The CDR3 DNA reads TGTGCCGGGGCTCCTGGGAGTAAAGCTGACACCATATATTTT.

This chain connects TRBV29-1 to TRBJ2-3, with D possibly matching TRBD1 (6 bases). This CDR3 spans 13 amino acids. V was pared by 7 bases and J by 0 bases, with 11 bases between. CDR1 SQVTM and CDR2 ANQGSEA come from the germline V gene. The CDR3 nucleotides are TGCAGCGAACAGGGTGGTAGCACAGATACGCAGTATTTT. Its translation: CSEQGGSTDTQYF.

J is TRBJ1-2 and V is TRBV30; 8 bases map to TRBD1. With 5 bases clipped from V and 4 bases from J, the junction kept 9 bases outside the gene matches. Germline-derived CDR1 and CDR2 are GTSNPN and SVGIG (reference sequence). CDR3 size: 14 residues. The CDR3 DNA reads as TGTGCCTGGGATCGCGGACAGGGTGTCTATGGCTACACCTTC. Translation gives CAWDRGQGVYGYTF.

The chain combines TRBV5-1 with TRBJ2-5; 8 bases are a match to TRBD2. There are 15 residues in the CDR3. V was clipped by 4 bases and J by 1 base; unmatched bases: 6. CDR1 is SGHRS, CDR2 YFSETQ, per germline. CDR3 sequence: CASSALAGGQETQYF. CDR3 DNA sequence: TGCGCCAGCAGCGCCCTCGCGGGAGGCCAAGAGACCCAGTACTTC.

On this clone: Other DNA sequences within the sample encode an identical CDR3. The CDR3 sequence: CASSERGEPQHF. The CDR3 DNA reads as TGTGCCAGCAGTGAACGGGGGGAGCCCCAGCATTTT. The V gene is TRBV6-1, the J gene TRBJ1-5, with TRBD1 as a possible D gene (5 bases). The ends were cut back, 2 bases at V and 8 bases at J, with 7 bases in the middle. Germline V gene data show CDR1 as MNHNS and CDR2 as SASEGT. The CDR3 runs to 12 residues.

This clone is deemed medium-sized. The CDR3: CASSPSEQYF. CDR3 coding DNA: TGTGCCAGCAGCCCTAGCGAGCAGTACTTC. The gene calls are TRBV11-1 and TRBJ2-7; D unclear. CDR1 SGHAT and CDR2 FQDESV come from the germline V gene (reference sequence). The CDR3 consists of 10 residues. V lost 5 bases to trimming and J lost 6 bases, with 5 bases between them.

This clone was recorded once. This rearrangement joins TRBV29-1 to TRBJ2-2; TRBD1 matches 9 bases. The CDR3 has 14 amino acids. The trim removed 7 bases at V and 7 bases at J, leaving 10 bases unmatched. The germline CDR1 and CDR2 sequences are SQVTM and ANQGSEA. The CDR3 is CSGSRDRVSGELFF. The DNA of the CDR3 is TGCAGCGGCAGTCGGGACAGGGTTAGCGGGGAGCTGTTTTTT.

The CDR3 loop is CASSPQPRLALSTDTQYF. As DNA, the CDR3 is TGTGCCAGCAGTCCCCAGCCCCGACTAGCGCTTAGCACAGATACGCAGTATTTT. The rearrangement uses TRBV27 and TRBJ2-3; 8 nucleotides match TRBD2. The CDR3 is 18 amino acids. The germline CDR1 and CDR2 sequences are MNHEY and SMNVEV (reference sequence). V trimming: 5 bases; J trimming: 0 bases; junction bases outside the gene matches: 13.

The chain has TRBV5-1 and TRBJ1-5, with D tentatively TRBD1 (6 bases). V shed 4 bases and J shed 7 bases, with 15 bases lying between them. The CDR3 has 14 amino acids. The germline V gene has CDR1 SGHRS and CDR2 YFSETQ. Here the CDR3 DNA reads TGCGCCAGCAGCACAGGACAGTGGGGACAGCCCCAGCATTTT. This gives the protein CASSTGQWGQPQHF. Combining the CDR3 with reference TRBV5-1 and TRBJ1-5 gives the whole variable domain KAGVTQTPRYLIKTRGQQVTLSCSPISGHRSVSWYQQTPGQGLQFLFEYFSETQRNKGNFPGRFSGRQFSNSRSEMNVSTLELGDSALYLCASSTGQWGQPQHFGDGTRLSIL.

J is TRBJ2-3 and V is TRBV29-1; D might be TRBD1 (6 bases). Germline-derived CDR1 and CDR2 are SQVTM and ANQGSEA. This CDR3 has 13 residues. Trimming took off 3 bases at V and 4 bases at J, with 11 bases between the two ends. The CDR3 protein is CSVDRGGPDTQYF. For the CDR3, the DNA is TGCAGCGTTGACAGGGGTGGTCCAGATACGCAGTATTTT.

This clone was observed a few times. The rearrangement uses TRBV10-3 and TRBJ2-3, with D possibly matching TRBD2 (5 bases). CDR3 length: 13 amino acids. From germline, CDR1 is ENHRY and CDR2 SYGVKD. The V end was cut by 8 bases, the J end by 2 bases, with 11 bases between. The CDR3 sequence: CAIHGDSTDTQYF. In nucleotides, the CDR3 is TGTGCCATCCACGGGGATTCCACAGATACGCAGTATTTT.

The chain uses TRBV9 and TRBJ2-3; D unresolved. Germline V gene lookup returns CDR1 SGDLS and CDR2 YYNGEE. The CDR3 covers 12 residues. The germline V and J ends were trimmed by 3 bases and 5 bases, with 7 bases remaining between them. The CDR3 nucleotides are TGTGCCAGCAGCGACCACAGAGATACGCAGTATTTT. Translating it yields CASSDHRDTQYF. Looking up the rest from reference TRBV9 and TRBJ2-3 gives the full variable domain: DSGVTQTPKHLITATGQRVTLRCSPRSGDLSVYWYQQSLDQGLQFLIQYYNGEERAKGNILERFSAQQFPDLHSELNLSSLELGDSALYFCASSDHRDTQYFGPGTRLTVL.

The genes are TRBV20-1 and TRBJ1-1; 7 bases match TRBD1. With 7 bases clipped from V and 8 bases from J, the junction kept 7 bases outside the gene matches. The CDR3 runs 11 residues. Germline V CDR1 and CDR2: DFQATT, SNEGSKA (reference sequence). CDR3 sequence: CSVELGQEAFF. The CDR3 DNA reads TGCAGTGTGGAACTGGGACAGGAAGCTTTCTTT.

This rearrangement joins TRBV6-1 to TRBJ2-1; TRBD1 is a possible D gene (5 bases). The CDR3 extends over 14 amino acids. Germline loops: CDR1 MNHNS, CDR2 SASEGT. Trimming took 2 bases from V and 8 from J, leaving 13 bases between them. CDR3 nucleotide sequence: TGTGCCAGCAGTGAATACCTGGGCAGGGATGAGCAGTTCTTC. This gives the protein CASSEYLGRDEQFF.

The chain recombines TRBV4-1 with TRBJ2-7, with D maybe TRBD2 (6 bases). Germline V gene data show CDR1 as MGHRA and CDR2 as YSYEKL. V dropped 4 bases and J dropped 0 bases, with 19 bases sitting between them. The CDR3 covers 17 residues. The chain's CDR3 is CASSPISSGRNSYEQYF. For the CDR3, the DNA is TGCGCCAGCAGCCCTATATCGAGCGGGCGTAACTCCTACGAGCAGTACTTC.

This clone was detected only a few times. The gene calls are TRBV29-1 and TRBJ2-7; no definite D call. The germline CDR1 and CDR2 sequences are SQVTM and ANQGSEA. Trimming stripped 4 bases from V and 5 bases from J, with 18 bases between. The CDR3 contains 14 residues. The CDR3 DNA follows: TGCAGCGTTGCAATAAGAGGTGACTCTAACGAGCAGTACTTC. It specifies CSVAIRGDSNEQYF.